The 3 T cell receptor delta chains in this list originate from one sample, sequenced in a study of gamma-delta chains in newborns, infants, children. TCRdb redid the clone calls on the reads with CATT. The table lists over 1,500 delta-chain clones, about 1.1% of them singletons. Material for sequencing was blood. The receptors here all came from a child who was a newborn, infant or young child, either healthy, febrile or measles-vaccinated (not recorded which).

As for this clone: The mismatch at residue 4 between this DNA's translation and the TCRdb protein of a much larger clone likely reflects a read error; the protein shown is translated from the DNA. Other DNA sequences in the sample encode the same CDR3. This rearrangement joins TRDV2 to TRDJ1; D gene ambiguous. V was pared by 4 bases and J by 3 bases, with 11 bases between. The CDR3 is 13 amino acids. Germline-derived CDR1 and CDR2 are GEAIGNYY and EKD. The CDR3 is CACERLGSDKLIF. The CDR3 DNA is TGTGCCTGTGAACGATTAGGCTCCGATAAACTCATCTTT.

This clone has more than one count but fewer than ten. A read error likely explains why the TCRdb protein, taken from a much larger clone, differs from this DNA's translation at residues 9 and 13; the protein shown is translated from the DNA. This chain connects TRDV2 to TRDJ3; no clear D gene. The CDR3 length is 20 residues. The germline V gene has CDR1 GEAIGNYY and CDR2 EKD. The DNA for the CDR3 is TGTGCCTGTGACACCCTCTTACTGAGGGCTAGCTCCCGGGACACCCGACAGATGTTTTTC. It yields the protein CACDTLLLRASSRDTRQMFF.

V and J are TRDV2 and TRDJ3, with 7 bases aligning to TRDD3. CDR1 GEAIGNYY and CDR2 EKD come from the germline V gene. Trimming at V came to 0 bases and at J to 0 bases, leaving 1 base not matched to a gene. The CDR3 extends over 17 amino acids. In DNA, the CDR3 is TGTGCCTGTGACACCTGGGGGAGCTCCTGGGACACCCGACAGATGTTTTTC. Translating it yields CACDTWGSSWDTRQMFF.